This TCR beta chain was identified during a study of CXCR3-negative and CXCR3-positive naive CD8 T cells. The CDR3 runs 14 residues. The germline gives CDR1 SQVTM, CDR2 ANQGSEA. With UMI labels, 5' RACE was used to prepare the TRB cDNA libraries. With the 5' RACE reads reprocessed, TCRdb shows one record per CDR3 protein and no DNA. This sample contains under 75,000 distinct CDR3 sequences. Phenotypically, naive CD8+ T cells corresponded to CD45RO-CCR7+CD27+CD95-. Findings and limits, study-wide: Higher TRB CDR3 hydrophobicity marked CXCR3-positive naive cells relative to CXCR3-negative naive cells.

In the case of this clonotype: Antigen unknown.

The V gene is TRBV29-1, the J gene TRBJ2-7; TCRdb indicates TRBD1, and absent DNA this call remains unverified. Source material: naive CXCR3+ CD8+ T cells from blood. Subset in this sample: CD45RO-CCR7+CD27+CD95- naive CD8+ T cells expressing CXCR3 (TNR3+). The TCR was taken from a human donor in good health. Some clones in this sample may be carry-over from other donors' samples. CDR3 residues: CSVGTARKSYEQYF.